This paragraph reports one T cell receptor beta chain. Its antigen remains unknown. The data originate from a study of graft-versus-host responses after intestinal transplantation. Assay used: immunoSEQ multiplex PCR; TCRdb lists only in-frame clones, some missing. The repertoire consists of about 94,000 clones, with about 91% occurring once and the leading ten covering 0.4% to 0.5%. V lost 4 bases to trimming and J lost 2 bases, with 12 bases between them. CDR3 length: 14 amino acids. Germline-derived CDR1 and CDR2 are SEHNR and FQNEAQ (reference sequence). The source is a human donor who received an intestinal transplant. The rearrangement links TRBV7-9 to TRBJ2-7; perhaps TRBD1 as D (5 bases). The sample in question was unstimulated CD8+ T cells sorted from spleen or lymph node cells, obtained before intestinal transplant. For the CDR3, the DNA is TGTGCCAGCAGCTCGGACATTTTAACCTACGAGCAGTACTTC. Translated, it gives CASSSDILTYEQYF.